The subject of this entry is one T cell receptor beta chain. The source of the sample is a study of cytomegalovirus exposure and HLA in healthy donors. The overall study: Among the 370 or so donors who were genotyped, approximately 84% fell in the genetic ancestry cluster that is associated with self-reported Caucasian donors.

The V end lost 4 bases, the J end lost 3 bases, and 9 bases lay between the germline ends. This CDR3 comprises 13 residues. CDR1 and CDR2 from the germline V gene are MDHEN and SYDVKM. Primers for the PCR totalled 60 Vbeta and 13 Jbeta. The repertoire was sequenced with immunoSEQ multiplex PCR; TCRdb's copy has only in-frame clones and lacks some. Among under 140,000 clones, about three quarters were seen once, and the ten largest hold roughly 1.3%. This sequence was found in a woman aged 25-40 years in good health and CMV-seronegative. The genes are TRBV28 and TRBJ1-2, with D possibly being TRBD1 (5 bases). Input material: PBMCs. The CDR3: CASSWGSYYGYTF. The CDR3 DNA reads TGTGCCAGCAGTTGGGGCAGTTACTATGGCTACACCTTC.